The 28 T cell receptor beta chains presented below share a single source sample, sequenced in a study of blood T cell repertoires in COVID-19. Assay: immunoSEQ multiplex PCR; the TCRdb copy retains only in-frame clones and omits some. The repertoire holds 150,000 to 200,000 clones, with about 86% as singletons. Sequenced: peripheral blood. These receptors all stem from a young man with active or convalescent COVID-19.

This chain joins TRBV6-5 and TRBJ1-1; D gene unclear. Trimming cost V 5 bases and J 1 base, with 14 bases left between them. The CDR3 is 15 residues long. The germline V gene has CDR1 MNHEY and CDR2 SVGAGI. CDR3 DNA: TGTGCCAGCAGTAGACCGGGAGCGGAGAACACTGAAGCTTTCTTT. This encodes CASSRPGAENTEAFF.

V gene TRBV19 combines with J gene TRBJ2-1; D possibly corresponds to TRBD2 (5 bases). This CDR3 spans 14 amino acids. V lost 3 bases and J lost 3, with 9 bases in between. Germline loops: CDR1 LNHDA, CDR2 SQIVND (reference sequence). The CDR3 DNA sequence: TGTGCCAGTAGTATTTACCGGGACTACAATGAGCAGTTCTTC. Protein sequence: CASSIYRDYNEQFF.

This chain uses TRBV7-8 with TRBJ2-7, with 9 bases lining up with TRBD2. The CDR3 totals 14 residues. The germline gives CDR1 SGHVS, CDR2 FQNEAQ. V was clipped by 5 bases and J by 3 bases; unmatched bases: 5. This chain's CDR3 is CASSQGSGSYEQYF. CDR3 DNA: TGTGCCAGCAGCCAGGGTAGCGGGAGCTACGAGCAGTACTTC.

This chain's CDR3 is CASSFRGGYGYTF. DNA for the CDR3: TGTGCCAGCAGTTTCCGGGGTGGGTATGGCTACACCTTC. V and J are TRBV27 and TRBJ1-2; D is unresolved. CDR3 length: 13 amino acids. Trimming stripped 3 bases from V and 5 bases from J, with 10 bases between. CDR1 is MNHEY and CDR2 is SMNVEV in the germline V gene (reference sequence).

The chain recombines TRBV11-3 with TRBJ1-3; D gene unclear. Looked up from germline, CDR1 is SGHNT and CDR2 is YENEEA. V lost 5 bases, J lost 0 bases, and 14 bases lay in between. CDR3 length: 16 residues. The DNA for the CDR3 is TGTGCCAGCAGCCCGCGTCAGGCCAGCTCTGGAAACACCATATATTTT. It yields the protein CASSPRQASSGNTIYF.

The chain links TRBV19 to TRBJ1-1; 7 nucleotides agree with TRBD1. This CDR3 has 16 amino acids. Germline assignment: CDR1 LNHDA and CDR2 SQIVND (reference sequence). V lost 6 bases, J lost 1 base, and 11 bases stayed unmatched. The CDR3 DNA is TGTGCCAGTAGACTAGCCCGACAGGGAGGGAACACTGAAGCTTTCTTT. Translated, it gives CASRLARQGGNTEAFF.

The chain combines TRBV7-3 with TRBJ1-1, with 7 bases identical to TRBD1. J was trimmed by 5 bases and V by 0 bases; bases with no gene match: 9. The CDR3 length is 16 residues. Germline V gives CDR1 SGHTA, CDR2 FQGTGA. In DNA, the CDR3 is TGTGCCAGCAGCTTAACCGGTCAGGGGGGTCGGACTGAAGCTTTCTTT. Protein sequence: CASSLTGQGGRTEAFF.

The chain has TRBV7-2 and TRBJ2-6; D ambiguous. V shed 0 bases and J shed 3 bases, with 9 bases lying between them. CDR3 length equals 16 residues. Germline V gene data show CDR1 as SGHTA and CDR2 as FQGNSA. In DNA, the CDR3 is TGTGCCAGCAGCTTAGCACCAGGTGGTGGGGCCAACGTCCTGACTTTC. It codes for CASSLAPGGGANVLTF. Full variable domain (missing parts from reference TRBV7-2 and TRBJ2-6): GAGVSQSPSNKVTEKGKDVELRCDPISGHTALYWYRQSLGQGLEFLIYFQGNSAPDKSGLPSDRFSAERTGGSVSTLTIQRTQQEDSAVYLCASSLAPGGGANVLTFGAGSRLTVL.

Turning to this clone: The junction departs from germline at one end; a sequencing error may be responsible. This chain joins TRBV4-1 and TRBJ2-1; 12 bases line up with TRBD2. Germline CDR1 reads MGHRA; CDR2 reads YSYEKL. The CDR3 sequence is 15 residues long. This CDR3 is CASNQLAGGVNEQFF. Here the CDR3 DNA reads TGCGCCAGCAACCAACTAGCGGGGGGTGTAAATGAGCAGTTCTTC.

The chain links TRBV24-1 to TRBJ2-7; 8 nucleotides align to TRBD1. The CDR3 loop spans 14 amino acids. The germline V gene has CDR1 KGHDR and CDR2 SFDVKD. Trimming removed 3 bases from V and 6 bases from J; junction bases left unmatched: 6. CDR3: CATSDIQGAGEQYF. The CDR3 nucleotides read TGTGCCACCAGTGATATCCAGGGGGCGGGCGAGCAGTACTTC.

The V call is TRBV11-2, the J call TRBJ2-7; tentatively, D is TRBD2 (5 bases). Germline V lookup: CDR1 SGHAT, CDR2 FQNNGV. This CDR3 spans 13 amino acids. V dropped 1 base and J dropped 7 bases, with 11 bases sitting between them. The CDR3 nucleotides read TGTGCCAGCAGCTTAGTTAGTTCGGGGGAGCAGTACGTC. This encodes CASSLVSSGEQYV.

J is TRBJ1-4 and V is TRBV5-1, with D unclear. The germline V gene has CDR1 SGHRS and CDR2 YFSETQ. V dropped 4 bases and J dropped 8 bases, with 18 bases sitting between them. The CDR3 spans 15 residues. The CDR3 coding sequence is TGCGCCAGCAGCCCCCCGGCGATACGGGAAGAAAAACTGTTTTTT. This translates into CASSPPAIREEKLFF.

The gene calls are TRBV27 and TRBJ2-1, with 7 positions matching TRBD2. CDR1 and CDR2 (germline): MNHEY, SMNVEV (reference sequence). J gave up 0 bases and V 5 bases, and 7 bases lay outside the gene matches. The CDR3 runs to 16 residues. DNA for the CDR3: TGTGCCAGCAGTCCCAGCGGGATATCCTCCTACAATGAGCAGTTCTTC. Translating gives CASSPSGISSYNEQFF.

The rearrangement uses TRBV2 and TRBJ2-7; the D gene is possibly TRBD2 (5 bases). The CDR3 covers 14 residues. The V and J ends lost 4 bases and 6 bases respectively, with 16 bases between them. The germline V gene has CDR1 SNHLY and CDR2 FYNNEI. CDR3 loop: CASSGGRAGSEQYF. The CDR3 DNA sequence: TGTGCCAGCAGTGGCGGTAGGGCGGGTTCCGAGCAGTACTTC. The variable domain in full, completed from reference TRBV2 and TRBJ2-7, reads EPEVTQTPSHQVTQMGQEVILRCVPISNHLYFYWYRQILGQKVEFLVSFYNNEISEKSEIFDDQFSVERPDGSNFTLKIRSTKLEDSAMYFCASSGGRAGSEQYFGPGTRLTVT.

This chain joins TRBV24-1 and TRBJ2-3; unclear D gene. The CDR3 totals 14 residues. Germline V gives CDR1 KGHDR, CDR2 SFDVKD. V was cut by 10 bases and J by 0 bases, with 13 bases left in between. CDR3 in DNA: TGTGCCACTGCGGATGAAACTAGCACAGATACGCAGTATTTT. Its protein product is CATADETSTDTQYF.

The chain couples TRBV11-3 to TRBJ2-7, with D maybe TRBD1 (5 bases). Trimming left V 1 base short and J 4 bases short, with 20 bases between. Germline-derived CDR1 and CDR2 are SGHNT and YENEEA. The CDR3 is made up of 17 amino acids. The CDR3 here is CASSLAGIIDSHYEQYF. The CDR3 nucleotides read TGTGCCAGCAGCTTAGCCGGTATAATAGACAGCCATTACGAGCAGTACTTC.

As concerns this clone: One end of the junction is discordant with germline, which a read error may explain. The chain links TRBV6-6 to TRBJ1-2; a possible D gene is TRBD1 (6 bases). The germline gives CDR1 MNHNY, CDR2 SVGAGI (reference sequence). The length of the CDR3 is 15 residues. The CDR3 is CASTYVQGTLYGYTF. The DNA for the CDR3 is TGTGCCAGCACTTACGTCCAGGGGACATTATATGGCTACACCTTC.

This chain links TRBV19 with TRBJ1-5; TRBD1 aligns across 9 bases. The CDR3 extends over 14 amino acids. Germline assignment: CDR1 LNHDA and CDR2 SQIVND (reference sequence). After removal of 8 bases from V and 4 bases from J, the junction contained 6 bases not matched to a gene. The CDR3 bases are TGTGCCAGTGGGAAGACAGGGGGGAATCAGCCCCAGCATTTT. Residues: CASGKTGGNQPQHF.

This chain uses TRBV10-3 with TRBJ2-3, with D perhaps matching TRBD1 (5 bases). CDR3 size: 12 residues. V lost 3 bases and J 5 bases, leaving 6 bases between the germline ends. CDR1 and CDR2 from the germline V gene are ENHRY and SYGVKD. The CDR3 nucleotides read TGTGCCATCAGTGACAGGGAAGATACGCAGTATTTT. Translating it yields CAISDREDTQYF.

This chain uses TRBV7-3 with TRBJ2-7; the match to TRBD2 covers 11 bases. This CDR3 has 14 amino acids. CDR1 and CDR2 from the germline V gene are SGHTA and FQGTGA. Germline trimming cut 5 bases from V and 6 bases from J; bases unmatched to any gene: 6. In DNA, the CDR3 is TGTGCCAGCAGCCTACTAGCGGGAGACGGCGAGCAGTACTTC. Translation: CASSLLAGDGEQYF.

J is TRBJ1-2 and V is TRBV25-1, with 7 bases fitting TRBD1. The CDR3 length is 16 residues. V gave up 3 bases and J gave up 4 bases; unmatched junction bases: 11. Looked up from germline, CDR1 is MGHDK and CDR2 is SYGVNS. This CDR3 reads CASSDPRTGTSYGYTF. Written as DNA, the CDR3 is TGTGCCAGCAGTGATCCTCGGACAGGAACCTCCTATGGCTACACCTTC.

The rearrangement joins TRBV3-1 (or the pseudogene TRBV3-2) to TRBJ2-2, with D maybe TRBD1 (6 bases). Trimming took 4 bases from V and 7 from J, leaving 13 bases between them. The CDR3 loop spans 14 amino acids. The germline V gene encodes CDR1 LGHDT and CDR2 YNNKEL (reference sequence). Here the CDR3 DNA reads TGTGCCAGCAGCCGCGGACAGCACGACGGGGAGCTGTTTTTT. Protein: CASSRGQHDGELFF.

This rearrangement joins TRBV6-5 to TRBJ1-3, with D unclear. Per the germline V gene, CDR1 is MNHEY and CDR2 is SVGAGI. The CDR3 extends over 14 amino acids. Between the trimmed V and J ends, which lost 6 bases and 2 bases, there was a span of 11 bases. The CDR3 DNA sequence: TGTGCCAGCAGGAACAGAGCAGCTGGAAACACCATATATTTT. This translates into CASRNRAAGNTIYF.

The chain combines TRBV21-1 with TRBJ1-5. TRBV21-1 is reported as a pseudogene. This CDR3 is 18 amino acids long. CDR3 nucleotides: TGTGCCAGCAGCAAAGCGCGGGTTTATGCATATAGCAATCAGCCCCAGCATTTT. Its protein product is CASSKARVYAYSNQPQHF.

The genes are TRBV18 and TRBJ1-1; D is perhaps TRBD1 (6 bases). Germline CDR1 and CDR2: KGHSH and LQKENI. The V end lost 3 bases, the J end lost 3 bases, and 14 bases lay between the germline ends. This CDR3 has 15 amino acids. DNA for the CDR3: TGTGCCAGCTCACCCCAAACAGGGTTTGACACTGAAGCTTTCTTT. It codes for CASSPQTGFDTEAFF. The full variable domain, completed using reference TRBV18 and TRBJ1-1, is NAGVMQNPRHLVRRRGQEARLRCSPMKGHSHVYWYRQLPEEGLKFMVYLQKENIIDESGMPKERFSAEFPKEGPSILRIQQVVRGDSAAYFCASSPQTGFDTEAFFGQGTRLTVV.

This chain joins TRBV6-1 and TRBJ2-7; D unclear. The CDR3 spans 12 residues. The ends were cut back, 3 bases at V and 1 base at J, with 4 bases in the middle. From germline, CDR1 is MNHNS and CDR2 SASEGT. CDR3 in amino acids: CASSDRSYEQYV. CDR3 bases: TGTGCCAGCAGTGATAGATCCTACGAGCAGTACGTC.

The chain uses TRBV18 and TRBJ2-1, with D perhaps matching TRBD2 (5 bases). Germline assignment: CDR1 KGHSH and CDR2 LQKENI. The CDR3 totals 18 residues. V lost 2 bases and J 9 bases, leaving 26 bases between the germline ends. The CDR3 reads CASSPIPFMGEPQIEQFF. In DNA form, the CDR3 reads TGTGCCAGCTCACCAATACCGTTTATGGGAGAACCACAAATTGAGCAGTTCTTC.

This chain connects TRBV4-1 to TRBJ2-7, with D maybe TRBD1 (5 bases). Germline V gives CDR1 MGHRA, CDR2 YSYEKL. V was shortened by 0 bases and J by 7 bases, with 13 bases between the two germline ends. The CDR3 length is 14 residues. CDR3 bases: TGCGCCAGCAGCCAAGACGATACAGGTTATGAGCAGTACGTC. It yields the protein CASSQDDTGYEQYV.